Listed below are T cell receptor beta chains from one sample, sequenced in a study of T cells in Graves' hyperthyroidism and ophthalmopathy. MiXCR, run by TCRdb on the multiplex PCR reads, gives a single entry per CDR3 protein. The repertoire consists of a few hundred thousand distinct CDR3 sequences, with about 15% occurring once and the leading ten covering 15% to 20%. Sequenced sample: blood. The receptors originated from a woman aged 60 to 75 with Graves' ophthalmopathy. Each CDR3 is given with its conserved first and last residue.

TRBV7-9,16,CASSSPWGGSSYEQYF
TRBV29-1,11,CSGLAYNEQFF
TRBV6-6,18,CASSYSGSGGSSYNEQFF
TRBV7-8,13,CASSLRGGDEQFF
TRBV20-1,15,CSATTSGASTDTQYF
TRBV6-2/TRBV6-3,13,CASSRLQGYEQYF
TRBV20-1,14,CSARDWGSGNTIYF
TRBV28,17,CASSLLPGTSGTYEQYF
TRBV12-3/TRBV12-4,15,CASSLGPEGLVEQFF
TRBV7-3,16,CASSPAGTETYNEQFF
TRBV2,16,CASSEFGSSGANVLTF
TRBV28,15,CASTPAGTTNEKLFF
TRBV2,12,CASSTLRNTQYF
TRBV3-1,15,CASSQGPGDGYGYTF
TRBV9,15,CASSVAAGSYNEQFF
TRBV27,15,CASSHTGIGNYGYTF
TRBV30,17,CAWHRDRGRKGANVLTF
TRBV9,13,CASSVDSQETQYF
TRBV6-6,16,CASSYSPPSEGGKLFF
TRBV2,13,CASSDSGGPPRYF
TRBV18,15,CASSLGSPGGYEQYF
TRBV12-3/TRBV12-4,14,CASSPGTGLNEAFF
TRBV6-1,14,CASSTGGTGNTIYF
TRBV18,15,CASSRVRPGTGELFF
TRBV20-1,12,CSARGRAGELFF
TRBV4-1,16,CASSQGVGGVDQPQHF
TRBV5-1,16,CAGSRAGTPALDTQYF
TRBV6-5,16,CASSYSASGSGYEQFF
TRBV12-3/TRBV12-4,15,CASSLGTGAEDEQYF
TRBV28,13,CASSLTSPETQYF
TRBV7-9,16,CASSLRRQGSYNEQFF
TRBV2,12,CASNQYNQPQHF
TRBV10-3,14,CAISATTGYNEQFF
TRBV12-3/TRBV12-4,14,CASSPRTGEGGYTF
TRBV7-2,15,CASSWGLAVADTQYF
TRBV2,10,CASNPGRRFF
TRBV5-8,15,CASSELRNGKYEQFF
TRBV27,14,CASSFRGPPYEQYF
TRBV18,16,CASSPDQQGPNTEAFF